Below are 30 T cell receptor beta chains sequenced from a single sample in a study of tumor-infiltrating lymphocytes in primary liver carcinoma. cDNA specific to TCR beta was made from 450 to 650 ng of total RNA, with a constant-region primer employed for priming. The TCR beta library was amplified through three nested multiplex PCR rounds in a modified ARM-PCR procedure. PCR rounds one and two used TRBV1-TRBV30 forward primers with a C-beta reverse primer for about 11 cycles each. MiXCR, applied by TCRdb to the multiplex PCR reads, yields one record per CDR3 protein. The data hold about 200,000 distinct CDR3 sequences, with around three fifths observed a single time. Unsorted whole blood supplied the RNA, and germline DNA was extracted too. Sequencing input: peripheral blood. The receptors come from a woman aged 55-75 years with primary liver carcinoma and hepatitis B virus infection.

Details on this clonotype: The missing conserved phenylalanine or tryptophan at the end of this CDR3 makes a read error likely. Here the CDR3 reads CASIYSTAEASVQQFL. Written as DNA, the CDR3 is TGTGCCAGCATTTACTCTACGGCAGAGGCCAGCGTACAGCAGTTCCTC. This chain links TRBV6-6 with TRBJ2-1; D gene unclear. Per the germline V gene, CDR1 is MNHNY and CDR2 is SVGAGI (reference sequence). The CDR3 consists of 16 residues.

Of note for this clonotype: Here the CDR3 omits its conserved ending phenylalanine or tryptophan, so a read error is the likely source. V gene TRBV6-6 combines with J gene TRBJ2-2, with D possibly being TRBD2 (6 bases). The CDR3 consists of 14 residues. Trimming removed 9 bases from V and 1 base from J, with 12 bases in between. Looked up from germline, CDR1 is MNHNY and CDR2 is SVGAGI (reference sequence). The CDR3 DNA is TGTGCCAGTGGCGGGATACTGAACACCGGGGAGCTGTTTTCT. It codes for CASGGILNTGELFS.

Remarks on this clonotype: This may arise from a read error, as a much more abundant clone is one base away. The chain links TRBV6-6 to TRBJ2-2; D possibly corresponds to TRBD2 (5 bases). This CDR3 has 13 residues. The germline V gene encodes CDR1 MNHNY and CDR2 SVGAGI (reference sequence). The CDR3 nucleotides read TGTGCAGACCGGGGTTCCAACACCGGGGAGCTGTTTTTT. As protein: CADRGSNTGELFF.

The rearrangement uses TRBV28 and TRBJ1-2; 8 bases map to TRBD1. CDR3 length: 14 residues. Germline CDR1 and CDR2: MDHEN and SYDVKM. The V and J ends lost 6 bases and 2 bases, in that order; junction bases with no gene match: 5. The CDR3 reads CASRFRGRNYGYTF. The CDR3 DNA sequence: TGTGCCAGCAGATTCAGGGGGCGAAACTATGGCTACACCTTC.

This clonotype was detected only a few times. The rearrangement joins TRBV6-5 to TRBJ2-6; 8 bases are a match to TRBD1. Germline CDR1 reads MNHEY; CDR2 reads SVGAGI. CDR3 length equals 20 residues. V shed 1 base, J shed 0 bases, and the junction held 11 bases outside the gene matches. CDR3 in DNA: TGTGCCAGCAGTTACTTGTCAGGGGGCCTACTCCTCTCTGGGGCCAACGTCCTGACTTTC. Its translation is CASSYLSGGLLLSGANVLTF.

V is TRBV11-3 and J is TRBJ2-4, with 8 bases identical to TRBD2. The J call is in doubt because the DNA end fits TRBJ2-1 better. This CDR3 region has 15 residues. CDR1 is SGHNT, CDR2 YENEEA, per germline. The CDR3 here is CASSNNGLAGGIQFF. DNA for the CDR3: TGTGCCAGCAGCAATAACGGACTAGCAGGTGGCATTCAGTTCTTC.

This clonotype has more than one count but fewer than ten. The chain combines TRBV30 with TRBJ1-6, with D maybe TRBD1 (6 bases). Germline V lookup: CDR1 GTSNPN, CDR2 SVGIG (reference sequence). Trimming removed 7 bases from V and 7 bases from J, with 17 bases in between. The CDR3 has 14 residues. The CDR3 DNA is TGTGCCTCGACAAGACAGGCGCGAAATTCACCCCTCCACTTT. This encodes CASTRQARNSPLHF. Full variable domain (missing parts from reference TRBV30 and TRBJ1-6): SQTIHQWPATLVQPVGSPLSLECTVEGTSNPNLYWYRQAAGRGLQLLFYSVGIGQISSEVPQNLSASRPQDRQFILSSKKLLLSDSGFYLCASTRQARNSPLHFGNGTRLTVT.

This clonotype was counted only a few times. CDR3 in amino acids: CASSLGTSGKDYNEQFF. The CDR3 DNA is TGTGCCAGCAGTCTTGGGACTAGCGGGAAGGATTACAATGAGCAGTTCTTC. V usage is TRBV25-1 and J usage is TRBJ2-1, with TRBD2 identical over 13 bases. Losses at the gene ends were 5 bases for V and 4 bases for J; bases not matched to a gene: 8. The CDR3 totals 17 residues. Germline V gene data show CDR1 as MGHDK and CDR2 as SYGVNS.

This clonotype has just a few counts. Just one base apart from a much larger clone, this may be a read error. V usage is TRBV12-3 or TRBV12-4 and J usage is TRBJ2-7; tentative D call: TRBD1 (5 bases). There are 13 residues in the CDR3. V was pared by 4 bases and J by 3 bases, with 10 bases between. The CDR3 nucleotides read TGTGCCAGCAGTTCCAGGGTTCACTACGAGCAGTACTTC. It encodes CASSSRVHYEQYF.

Turning to this clonotype: The junction differs from germline at one of its ends, possibly a read error. V is TRBV10-3 and J is TRBJ2-2; D may correspond to TRBD1 or TRBD2 (5 bases each). The CDR3 is 14 residues long. CDR1 and CDR2 (germline): ENHRY, SYGVKD. CDR3 residues: CAISGSRGPGELFF. In nucleotides, the CDR3 is TGTGCCATCAGTGGGTCAAGGGGTCCCGGGGAGCTATTTTTT.

The V and J genes are TRBV4-2 and TRBJ2-1, with a possible D match to TRBD1 (5 bases). Germline CDR1 and CDR2: LGHNA and YNFKEQ. The V end was cut by 0 bases, the J end by 16 bases, with 25 bases between. The CDR3 runs 16 residues. The chain's CDR3 is CASSQDSQGTYNELFF. The DNA for the CDR3 is TGTGCCAGCAGCCAAGATAGCCAGGGAACCTACAATGAGCTATTCTTC.

This clonotype has ten or more counts. The rearrangement uses TRBV11-2 and TRBJ2-7, with D uncertain. Germline V gene sequence: CDR1 SGHAT, CDR2 FQNNGV. Deletions cut 6 bases from V and 0 bases from J, with 12 bases between. This CDR3 spans 14 amino acids. CDR3 DNA: TGTGCCAGCAGTCCTATCCAGCGCTCCTACGAGCAGTACTTC. This codes for CASSPIQRSYEQYF.

Remarks on this clonotype: The junction does not match germline at one end; this may be a read error. The rearrangement links TRBV11-2 to TRBJ2-7; 7 nucleotides line up with TRBD2. This CDR3 is built from 14 residues. CDR1 and CDR2 (germline): SGHAT, FQNNGV. The chain's CDR3 is CASRQGGRGYGQHF. CDR3 DNA sequence: TGTGCCAGCCGCCAGGGCGGGAGAGGCTACGGGCAGCACTTC.

This clonotype was detected only once. This chain uses TRBV4-2 with TRBJ2-1; D is tentatively TRBD1 or TRBD2 (5 bases each). Germline V CDR1 and CDR2: LGHNA, YNFKEQ. V gave up 4 bases and J gave up 6 bases, with 16 bases separating them. The CDR3 spans 15 residues. The CDR3 DNA reads as TGTGCCAGCAGCCCTTCCGGGGCTAGCAGCAATGAGCAGTTCTTC. Its translation: CASSPSGASSNEQFF.

Of note for this clonotype: The CDR3 carries no conserved terminal phenylalanine or tryptophan, so it likely arises from a read error. This chain connects TRBV29-1 to TRBJ1-2; 8 positions match TRBD1. Trimming cost V 6 bases and J 7 bases; bases outside gene matches: 13. The CDR3 covers 14 residues. CDR1 and CDR2 (germline): SQVTM, ANQGSEA. The CDR3 nucleotides are TGCAGCGTCGCGGCAGGGGGCGCATCCCCTGGCTACACCGTT. This encodes CSVAAGGASPGYTV.

The gene calls are TRBV11-2 and TRBJ1-1, with D unresolved. Germline V CDR1 and CDR2: SGHAT, FQNNGV. The CDR3 has 15 amino acids. The DNA of the CDR3 is TGTGTTAGCAGCTTCGGACCGTATGGGCACACTGAAGCTTTCTTT. This gives the protein CVSSFGPYGHTEAFF.

Turning to this clonotype: A much larger clone sits a single nucleotide away, making a read error possible. In nucleotides, the CDR3 is TGTGCCAGCAGTTACCCGAGGGGGGGCTATGGCTACACCTTC. Protein sequence: CASSYPRGGYGYTF. This rearrangement joins TRBV6-5 to TRBJ1-2; D may be TRBD1 (6 bases). Germline CDR1 and CDR2: MNHEY and SVGAGI. The CDR3 is 14 residues long. The ends were cut back, 2 bases at V and 4 bases at J, with 11 bases in the middle.

This clonotype was detected once. No conserved phenylalanine or tryptophan is present at the end of the CDR3, so a read error is the likely explanation. The rearrangement links TRBV11-2 to TRBJ2-5; a possible D gene is TRBD2 (6 bases). CDR3 length: 16 amino acids. Germline CDR1 SGHAT, CDR2 FQNNGV. This CDR3 is CTSSLGHGFGGETQYL. The CDR3 DNA follows: TGTACCAGCAGCTTGGGCCACGGATTCGGGGGAGAGACCCAGTACCTC.

A remark on this clonotype: The conserved phenylalanine or tryptophan normally closing the CDR3 is absent here, so this likely arose from a read error. The chain joins TRBV29-1 to TRBJ2-7; D is ambiguous. The ends were cut back, 7 bases at V and 1 base at J, with 14 bases in the middle. Germline V lookup: CDR1 SQVTM, CDR2 ANQGSEA. The CDR3 totals 13 residues. CDR3 amino acids: CSGFDSTSYEQYL. The CDR3 coding sequence is TGCAGCGGATTTGACTCCACTTCCTACGAGCAGTACCTC.

This clonotype was counted at least ten times. The rearrangement links TRBV7-8 to TRBJ2-1, with 7 bases aligning to TRBD1. J lost 5 bases, V lost 9 bases, and 10 bases had no gene match. The V gene's germline CDR1 is SGHVS and CDR2 FQNEAQ. This CDR3 is built from 14 residues. The CDR3 region has the DNA TGTGCCAGTCTAAGACAGGGTAGGCACAATGAGCAGTTCTTC. It codes for CASLRQGRHNEQFF.

A note on this clonotype: With a much larger clone just one base away, this may be a read error. J is TRBJ2-2 and V is TRBV2, with D unresolved. The CDR3 is 12 amino acids. The germline V gene has CDR1 SNHLY and CDR2 FYNNEI. V shed 7 bases and J shed 5 bases, with 8 bases lying between them. CDR3 residues: CASNADTGELFF. CDR3 sequence (DNA): TGTGCCAGCAATGCGGATACCGGGGAGCTGTTTTTT.

Details on this clonotype: A much larger clone sits a single nucleotide away, making a read error possible. V gene TRBV10-2 combines with J gene TRBJ2-3; D is ambiguous. The CDR3 covers 13 residues. Germline V gene sequence: CDR1 WSHSY, CDR2 SAAADI. V lost 0 bases and J 2 bases, leaving 3 bases between the germline ends. CDR3 coding DNA: TGCGCCAGCAGTGAGTCGATCACAGATACGCAGTATTTT. It translates to CASSESITDTQYF.

The V gene is TRBV11-2, the J gene TRBJ2-7; TRBD1 is a possible D gene (6 bases). Germline loops: CDR1 SGHAT, CDR2 FQNNGV. Trimming stripped 1 base from V and 8 bases from J, with 15 bases between. The CDR3 loop spans 14 amino acids. The CDR3 nucleotides read TGTGCCAGCAGCTTAGGACTGGGGGCATACAAGCAGTACTTC. Translation gives CASSLGLGAYKQYF.

Ten or more counts support this clonotype. The chain links TRBV7-9 to TRBJ2-2, with a weak D call TRBD1 (5 bases). This CDR3 has 15 residues. Germline V gene sequence: CDR1 SEHNR, CDR2 FQNEAQ (reference sequence). Between the trimmed V and J ends, which lost 1 base and 4 bases, there was a span of 10 bases. CDR3 bases: TGTGCCAGCAGCTTAGTTGGCAGGGTCACCGGGGAGCTGTTTTTT. Translation: CASSLVGRVTGELFF.

The V gene is TRBV5-1, the J gene TRBJ2-4; the D gene is possibly TRBD2 (6 bases). The germline CDR1 and CDR2 sequences are SGHRS and YFSETQ. V shed 0 bases and J shed 13 bases, with 20 bases lying between them. The CDR3 loop spans 15 amino acids. CDR3 DNA sequence: TGCGCCAGCAGCTTGGCCCTAGCGCCCAACAATGAGCAGTACTTC. It translates to CASSLALAPNNEQYF.

In this sample, this clonotype turned up many times. The genes are TRBV6-1 and TRBJ1-5; D gene uncertain. V dropped 2 bases and J dropped 4 bases, with 6 bases sitting between them. This CDR3 spans 13 amino acids. Germline assignment: CDR1 MNHNS and CDR2 SASEGT. The CDR3 coding sequence is TGTGCCAGCAGTGAAACTAGTAATCAGCCCCAGCATTTT. Protein product: CASSETSNQPQHF.

As for this clonotype: The junction does not match germline at one end; this may be a read error. The chain uses TRBV4-1 and TRBJ1-1; a possible D gene is TRBD1 (5 bases). Per germline, CDR1 MGHRA and CDR2 YSYEKL. CDR3 length: 14 amino acids. The CDR3 here is CVSSPRQRGTEAFF. The CDR3 DNA follows: TGCGTCAGCAGCCCGCGACAGAGAGGCACTGAAGCTTTCTTT.

With respect to this clonotype: Sequence at one end of the junction differs from germline and may be a read error. The V call is TRBV11-2, the J call TRBJ2-5, with D perhaps TRBD2 (6 bases). The CDR3 has 14 residues. The germline V gene encodes CDR1 SGHAT and CDR2 FQNNGV. CDR3 sequence (DNA): TGTACCAGCAGCTTAGCGGAGGCACAGGAGACCCAGTACTTC. It codes for CTSSLAEAQETQYF.

This sequence joins TRBV6-1 and TRBJ2-7; no clear D gene. From germline, CDR1 is MNHNS and CDR2 SASEGT. The CDR3 contains 13 residues. Trimming took 5 bases from V and 7 from J, leaving 15 bases between them. The CDR3, as DNA: TGTGCCAGCAGTATGCTACTTGGGCGGGAGCAGTACTTC. Protein sequence: CASSMLLGREQYF.

This clonotype was found a few times. CDR3 nucleotide sequence: TGCGCCAGCACCGGGACAGGGAAAGAGACCCAGTACTTC. It specifies CASTGTGKETQYF. V usage is TRBV5-1 and J usage is TRBJ2-5; 9 bases fit TRBD1. Germline values: CDR1 SGHRS, CDR2 YFSETQ. The ends lost 6 bases at V and 3 bases at J; junction bases unmatched: 3. The CDR3 contains 13 residues.